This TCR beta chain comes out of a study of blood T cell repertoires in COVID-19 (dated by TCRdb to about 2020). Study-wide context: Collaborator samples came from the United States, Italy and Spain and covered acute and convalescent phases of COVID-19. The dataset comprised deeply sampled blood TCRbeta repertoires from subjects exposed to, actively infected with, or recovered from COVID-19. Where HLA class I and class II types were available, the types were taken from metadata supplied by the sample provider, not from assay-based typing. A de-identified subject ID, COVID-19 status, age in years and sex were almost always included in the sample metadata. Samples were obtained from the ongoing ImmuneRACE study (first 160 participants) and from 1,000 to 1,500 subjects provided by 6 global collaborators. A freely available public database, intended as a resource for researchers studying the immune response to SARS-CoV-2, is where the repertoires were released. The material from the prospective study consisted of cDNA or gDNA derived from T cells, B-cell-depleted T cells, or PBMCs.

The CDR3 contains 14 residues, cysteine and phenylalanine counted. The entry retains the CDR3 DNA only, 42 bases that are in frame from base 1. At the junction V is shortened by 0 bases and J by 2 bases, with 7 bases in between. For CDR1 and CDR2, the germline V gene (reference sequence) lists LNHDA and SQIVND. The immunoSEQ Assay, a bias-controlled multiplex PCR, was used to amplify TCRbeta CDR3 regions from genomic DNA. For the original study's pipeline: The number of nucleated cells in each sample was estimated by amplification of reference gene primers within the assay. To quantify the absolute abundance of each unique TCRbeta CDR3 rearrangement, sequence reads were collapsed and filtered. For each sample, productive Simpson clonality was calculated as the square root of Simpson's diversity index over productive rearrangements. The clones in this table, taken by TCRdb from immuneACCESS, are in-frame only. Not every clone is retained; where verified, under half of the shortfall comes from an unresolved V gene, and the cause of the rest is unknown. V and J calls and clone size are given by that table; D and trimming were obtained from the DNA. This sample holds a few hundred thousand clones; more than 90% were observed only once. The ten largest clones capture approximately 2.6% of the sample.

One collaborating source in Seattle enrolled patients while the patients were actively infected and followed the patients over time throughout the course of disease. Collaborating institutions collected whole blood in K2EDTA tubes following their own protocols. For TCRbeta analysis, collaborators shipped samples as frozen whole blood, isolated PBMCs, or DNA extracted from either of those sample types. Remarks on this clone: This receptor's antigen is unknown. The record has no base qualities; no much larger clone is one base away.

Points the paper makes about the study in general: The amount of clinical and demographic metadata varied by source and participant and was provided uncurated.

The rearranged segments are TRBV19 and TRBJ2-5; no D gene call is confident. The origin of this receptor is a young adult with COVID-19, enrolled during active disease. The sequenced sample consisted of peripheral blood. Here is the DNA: TGTGCCAGTAGTATAGATGAGGAGCAAGAGACCCAGTACTTC. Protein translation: CASSIDEEQETQYF.